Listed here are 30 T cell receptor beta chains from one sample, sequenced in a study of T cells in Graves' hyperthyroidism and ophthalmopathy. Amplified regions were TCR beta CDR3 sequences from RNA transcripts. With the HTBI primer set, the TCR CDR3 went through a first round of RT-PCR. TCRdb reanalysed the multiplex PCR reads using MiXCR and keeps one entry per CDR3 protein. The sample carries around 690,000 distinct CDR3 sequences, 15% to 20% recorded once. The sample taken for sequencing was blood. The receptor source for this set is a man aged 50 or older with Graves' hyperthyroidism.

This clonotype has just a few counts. The CDR3 reads CASSLLCQGVDEQFF. In DNA, the CDR3 is TGTGCCAGCAGCTTATTGTGTCAGGGGGTCGATGAGCAGTTCTTC. The V and J genes are TRBV7-9 and TRBJ2-1; 7 bases align to TRBD1. CDR3 length: 15 amino acids. Trimming took 2 bases from V and 8 from J; bases not matched to a gene: 9. Germline loops: CDR1 SEHNR, CDR2 FQNEAQ (reference sequence).

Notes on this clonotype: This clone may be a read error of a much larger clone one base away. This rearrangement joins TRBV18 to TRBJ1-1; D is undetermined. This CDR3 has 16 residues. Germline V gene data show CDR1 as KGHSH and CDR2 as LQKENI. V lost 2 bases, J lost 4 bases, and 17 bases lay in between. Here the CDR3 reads CASSPWGSGMVTEAFF. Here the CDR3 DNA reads TGTGCCAGCTCACCATGGGGTTCGGGCATGGTCACTGAAGCTTTCTTT.

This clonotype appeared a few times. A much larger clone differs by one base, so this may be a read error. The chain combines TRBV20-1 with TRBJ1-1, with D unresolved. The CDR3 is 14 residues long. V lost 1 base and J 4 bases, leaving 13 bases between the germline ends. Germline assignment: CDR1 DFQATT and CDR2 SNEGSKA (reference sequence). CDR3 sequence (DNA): TGCAGTGCTAGAGCCCACAGCATGAGCACTGAAGCTTTCTTT. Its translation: CSARAHSMSTEAFF.

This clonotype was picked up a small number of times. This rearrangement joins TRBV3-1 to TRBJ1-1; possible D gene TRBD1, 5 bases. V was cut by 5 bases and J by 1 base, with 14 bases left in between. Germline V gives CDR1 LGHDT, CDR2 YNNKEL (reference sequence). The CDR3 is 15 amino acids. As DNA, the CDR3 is TGTGCCAGCAGCGAACGGGGGATCGGGAACACTGAAGCTTTCTTT. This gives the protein CASSERGIGNTEAFF.

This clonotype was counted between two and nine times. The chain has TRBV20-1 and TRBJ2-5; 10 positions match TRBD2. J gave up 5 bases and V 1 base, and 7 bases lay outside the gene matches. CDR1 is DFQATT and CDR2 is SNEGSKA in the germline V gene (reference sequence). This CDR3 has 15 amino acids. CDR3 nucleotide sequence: TGCAGTGCTAGAGGATTACGACTAGCGGGCGAGACCCAGTACTTC. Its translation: CSARGLRLAGETQYF.

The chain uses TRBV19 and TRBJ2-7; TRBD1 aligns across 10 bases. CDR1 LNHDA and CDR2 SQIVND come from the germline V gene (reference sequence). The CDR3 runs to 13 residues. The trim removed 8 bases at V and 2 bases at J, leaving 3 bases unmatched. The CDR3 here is CASRQGAAYEQYF. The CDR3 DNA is TGTGCCAGTCGACAGGGGGCGGCCTACGAGCAGTACTTC.

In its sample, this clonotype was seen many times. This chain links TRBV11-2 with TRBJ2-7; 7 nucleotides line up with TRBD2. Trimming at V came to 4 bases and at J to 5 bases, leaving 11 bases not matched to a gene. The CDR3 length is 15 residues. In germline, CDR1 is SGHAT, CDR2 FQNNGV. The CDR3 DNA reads TGTGCCAGCAGCTCCGTCTTGGCGGGAGAGAACGAGCAGTACTTC. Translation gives CASSSVLAGENEQYF.

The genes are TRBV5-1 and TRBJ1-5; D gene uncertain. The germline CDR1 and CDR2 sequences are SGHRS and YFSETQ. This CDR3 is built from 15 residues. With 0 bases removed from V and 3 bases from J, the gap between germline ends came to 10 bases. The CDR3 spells CASSLEYGSNQPQHF. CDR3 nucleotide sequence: TGCGCCAGCAGCTTGGAATACGGTTCCAATCAGCCCCAGCATTTT.

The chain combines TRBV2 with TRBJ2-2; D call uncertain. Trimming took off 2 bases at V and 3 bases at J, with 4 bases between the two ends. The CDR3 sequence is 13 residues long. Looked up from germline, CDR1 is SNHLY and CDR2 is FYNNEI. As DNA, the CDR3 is TGTGCCAGCAGTGAAATGGACACCGGGGAGCTGTTTTTT. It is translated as CASSEMDTGELFF. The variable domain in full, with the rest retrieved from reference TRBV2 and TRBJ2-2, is EPEVTQTPSHQVTQMGQEVILRCVPISNHLYFYWYRQILGQKVEFLVSFYNNEISEKSEIFDDQFSVERPDGSNFTLKIRSTKLEDSAMYFCASSEMDTGELFFGEGSRLTVL.

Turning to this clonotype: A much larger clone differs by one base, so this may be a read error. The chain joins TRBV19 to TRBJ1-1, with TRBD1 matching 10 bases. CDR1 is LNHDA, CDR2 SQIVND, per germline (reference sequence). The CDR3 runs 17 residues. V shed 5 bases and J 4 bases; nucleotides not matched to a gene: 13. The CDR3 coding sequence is TGTGCCAGTAGTCCTCCGGGACAGGGGAAGGGGAGCACTGAAGCTTTCTTT. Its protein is CASSPPGQGKGSTEAFF.

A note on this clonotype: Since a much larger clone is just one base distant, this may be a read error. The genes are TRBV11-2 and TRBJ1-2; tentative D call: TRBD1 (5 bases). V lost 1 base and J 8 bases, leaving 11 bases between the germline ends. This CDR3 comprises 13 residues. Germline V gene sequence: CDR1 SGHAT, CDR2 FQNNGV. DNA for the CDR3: TGTGCCAGCAGCTTAGCGGGGGACCTCGGCTACACCTTC. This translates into CASSLAGDLGYTF.

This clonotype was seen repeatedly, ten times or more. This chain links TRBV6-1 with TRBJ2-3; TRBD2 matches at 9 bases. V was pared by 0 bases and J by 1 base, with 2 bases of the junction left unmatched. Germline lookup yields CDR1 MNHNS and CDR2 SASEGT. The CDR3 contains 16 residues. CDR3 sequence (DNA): TGTGCCAGCAGTGAAGCATTAGCGGGAGGCACAGATACGCAGTATTTT. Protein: CASSEALAGGTDTQYF.

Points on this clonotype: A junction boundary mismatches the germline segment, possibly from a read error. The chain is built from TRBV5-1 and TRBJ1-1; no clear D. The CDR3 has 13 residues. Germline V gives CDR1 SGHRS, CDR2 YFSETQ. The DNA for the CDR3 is TGCGCCAGCAGCTTGAAAGTCCGTTCTGAAGCTCTCTTT. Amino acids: CASSLKVRSEALF.

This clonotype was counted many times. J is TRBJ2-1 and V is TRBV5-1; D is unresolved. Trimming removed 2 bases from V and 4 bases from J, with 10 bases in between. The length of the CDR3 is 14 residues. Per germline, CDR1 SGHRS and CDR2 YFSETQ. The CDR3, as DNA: TGCGCCAGCAGCTTCAGAGTGGGGTACAATGAGCAGTTCTTC. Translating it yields CASSFRVGYNEQFF.

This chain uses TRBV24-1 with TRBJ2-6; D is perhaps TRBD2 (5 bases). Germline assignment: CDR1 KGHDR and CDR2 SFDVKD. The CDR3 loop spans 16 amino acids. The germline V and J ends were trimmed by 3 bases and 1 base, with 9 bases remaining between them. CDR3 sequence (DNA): TGTGCCACCAGTGATCCCCGGGGTTCTGGGGCCAACGTCCTGACTTTC. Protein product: CATSDPRGSGANVLTF.

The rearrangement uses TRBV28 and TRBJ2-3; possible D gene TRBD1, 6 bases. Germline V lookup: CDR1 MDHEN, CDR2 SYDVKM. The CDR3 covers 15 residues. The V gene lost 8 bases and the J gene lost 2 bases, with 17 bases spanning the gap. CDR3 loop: CASLDPGTLTDTQYF. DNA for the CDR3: TGTGCCAGCCTCGACCCCGGGACACTCACAGATACGCAGTATTTT.

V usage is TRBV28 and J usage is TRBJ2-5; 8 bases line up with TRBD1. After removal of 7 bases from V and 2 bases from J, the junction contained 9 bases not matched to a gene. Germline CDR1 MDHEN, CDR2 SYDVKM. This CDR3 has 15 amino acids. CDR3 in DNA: TGTGCCAGCACCAGGGGGCGGGACAGGCAAGAGACCCAGTACTTC. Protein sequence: CASTRGRDRQETQYF.

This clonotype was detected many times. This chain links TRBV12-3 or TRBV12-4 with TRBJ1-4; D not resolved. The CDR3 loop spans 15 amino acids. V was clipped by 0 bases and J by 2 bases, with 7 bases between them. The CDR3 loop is CASSLAGRTNEKLFF. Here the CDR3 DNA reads TGTGCCAGCAGTTTAGCAGGGAGGACTAATGAAAAACTGTTTTTT.

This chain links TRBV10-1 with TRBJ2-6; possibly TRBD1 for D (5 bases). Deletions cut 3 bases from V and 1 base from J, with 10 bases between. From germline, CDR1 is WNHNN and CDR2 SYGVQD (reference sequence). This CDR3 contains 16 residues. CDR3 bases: TGCGCCAGCAGTGAAGGGGAAGAATCTGGGGCCAACGTCCTGACTTTC. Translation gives CASSEGEESGANVLTF.

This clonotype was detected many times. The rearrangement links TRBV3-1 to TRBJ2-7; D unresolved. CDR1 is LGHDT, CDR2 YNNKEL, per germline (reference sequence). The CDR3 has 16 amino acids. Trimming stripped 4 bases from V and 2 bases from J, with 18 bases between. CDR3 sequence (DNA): TGTGCCAGCAGCCGTTACGCATCCTCAGGCACCTACGAGCAGTACTTC. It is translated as CASSRYASSGTYEQYF.

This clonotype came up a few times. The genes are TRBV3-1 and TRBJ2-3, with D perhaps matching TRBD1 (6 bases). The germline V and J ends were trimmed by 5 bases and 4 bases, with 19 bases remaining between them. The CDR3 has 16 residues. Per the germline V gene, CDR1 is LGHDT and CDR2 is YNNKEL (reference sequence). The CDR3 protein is CASSYFAIPGADTQYF. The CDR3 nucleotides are TGTGCCAGCAGCTACTTCGCCATACCAGGGGCAGATACGCAGTATTTT.

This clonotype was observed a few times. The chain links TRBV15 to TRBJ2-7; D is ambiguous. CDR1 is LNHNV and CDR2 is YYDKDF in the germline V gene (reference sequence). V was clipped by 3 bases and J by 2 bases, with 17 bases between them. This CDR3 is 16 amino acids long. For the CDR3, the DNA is TGTGCCACCAGCAGGGCCCTCGGACGGGTAGCCTACGAGCAGTACTTC. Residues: CATSRALGRVAYEQYF.

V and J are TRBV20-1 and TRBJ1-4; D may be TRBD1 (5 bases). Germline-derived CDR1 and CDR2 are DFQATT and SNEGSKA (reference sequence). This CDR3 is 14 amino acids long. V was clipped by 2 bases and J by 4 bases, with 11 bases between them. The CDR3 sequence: CSARSGPFNEKLFF. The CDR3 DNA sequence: TGCAGTGCTAGATCAGGGCCGTTTAATGAAAAACTGTTTTTT.

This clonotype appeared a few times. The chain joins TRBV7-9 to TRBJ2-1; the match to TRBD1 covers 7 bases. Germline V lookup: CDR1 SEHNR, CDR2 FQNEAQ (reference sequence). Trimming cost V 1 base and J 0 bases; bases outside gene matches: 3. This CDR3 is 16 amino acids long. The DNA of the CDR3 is TGTGCCAGCAGCTTAGGGGACAGTTACTCCTACAATGAGCAGTTCTTC. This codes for CASSLGDSYSYNEQFF.

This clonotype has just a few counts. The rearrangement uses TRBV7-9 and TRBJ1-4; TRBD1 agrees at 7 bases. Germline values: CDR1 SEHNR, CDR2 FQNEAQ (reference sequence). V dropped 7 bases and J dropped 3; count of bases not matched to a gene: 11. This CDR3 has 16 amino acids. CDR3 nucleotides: TGTGCCAGCATCGAACGAGGGGGCTCAGCTAATGAAAAACTGTTTTTT. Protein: CASIERGGSANEKLFF.

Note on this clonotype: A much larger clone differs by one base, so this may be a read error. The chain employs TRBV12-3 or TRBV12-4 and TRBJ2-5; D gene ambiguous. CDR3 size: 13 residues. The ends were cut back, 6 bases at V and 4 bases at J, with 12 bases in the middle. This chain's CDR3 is CASRTGPRETQYF. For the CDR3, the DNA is TGTGCCAGCAGGACTGGCCCGCGAGAGACCCAGTACTTC.

As DNA, the CDR3 is TGTGCCAGCAGTACTCACCGGTTCGAAGCTTTCTTT. It yields the protein CASSTHRFEAFF. The chain combines TRBV28 with TRBJ1-1; D is unclear. The V gene's germline CDR1 is MDHEN and CDR2 SYDVKM. CDR3 size: 12 residues. Trimming took 5 bases from V and 8 from J, leaving 12 bases between them.

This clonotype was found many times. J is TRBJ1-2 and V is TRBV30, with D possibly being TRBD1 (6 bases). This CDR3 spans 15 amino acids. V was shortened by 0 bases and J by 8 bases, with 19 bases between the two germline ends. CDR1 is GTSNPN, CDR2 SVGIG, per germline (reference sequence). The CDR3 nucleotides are TGTGCCTGGAGTGTACGGCCAGGGGTGGTCTGGGGCTACACCTTC. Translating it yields CAWSVRPGVVWGYTF.

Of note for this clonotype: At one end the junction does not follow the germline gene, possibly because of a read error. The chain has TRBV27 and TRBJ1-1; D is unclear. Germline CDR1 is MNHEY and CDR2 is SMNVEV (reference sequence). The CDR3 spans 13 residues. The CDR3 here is CVSSLYRNTEAFF. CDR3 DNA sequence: TGTGTCAGCAGTTTATACAGGAACACTGAAGCTTTCTTT.

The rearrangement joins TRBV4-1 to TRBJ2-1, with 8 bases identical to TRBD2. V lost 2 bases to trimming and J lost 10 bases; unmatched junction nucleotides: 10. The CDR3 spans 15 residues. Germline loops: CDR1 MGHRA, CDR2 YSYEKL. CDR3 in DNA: TGCGCCAGCAGCCAATTCACACCATTAGCGGGAGAGCAGTTCTTC. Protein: CASSQFTPLAGEQFF.